A single sample gave rise to the 14 T cell receptor beta chains below, sequenced in a study of shared clonotypes between healthy human individuals. Libraries were prepared by immunoSEQ multiplex PCR; TCRdb keeps only in-frame clonotypes and omits some of them. The data contain millions of clones, more than 80% of them singletons. The sample was naive CD4+ T cells sorted from blood. Noted subset: CD45RA+ positively selected. The receptors derive from a man aged 18 to 35 in good health.

The V call is TRBV7-2, the J call TRBJ2-2; D call uncertain. The CDR3 runs to 14 residues. V dropped 5 bases and J dropped 7 bases, with 14 bases sitting between them. Germline lookup yields CDR1 SGHTA and CDR2 FQGNSA. The CDR3 loop is CASSPPNWVGELFF. The CDR3 DNA sequence: TGTGCCAGCAGCCCGCCGAACTGGGTCGGGGAGCTGTTTTTT.

V and J are TRBV18 and TRBJ2-5, with unresolved D. The J call could be wrong; TRBJ2-7 is a better fit for the DNA end. Germline CDR1 reads KGHSH; CDR2 reads LQKENI. The CDR3 loop spans 13 amino acids. The CDR3 nucleotides are TGTGCCAGCTCACCCAACCCAGCCTACGAGCAGTACTTC. Protein product: CASSPNPAYEQYF.

This clone came up once. The chain recombines TRBV5-1 with TRBJ1-6, with TRBD1 matching over 10 bases. The CDR3 totals 16 residues. Looked up from germline, CDR1 is SGHRS and CDR2 is YFSETQ. The V gene end was trimmed by 4 bases and the J gene end by 10 bases; junction bases not matched to a gene: 11. The CDR3 region has the DNA TGCGCCAGCAGCCAAGGGGTGGGACAGGGGAAATCACCCCTCCACTTT. Protein product: CASSQGVGQGKSPLHF.

The chain uses TRBV7-2 and TRBJ2-1; 12 bases are shared with TRBD2. Germline V gives CDR1 SGHTA, CDR2 FQGNSA. The CDR3 runs 15 residues. The trim removed 6 bases at V and 7 bases at J, leaving 7 bases unmatched. DNA of the CDR3: TGTGCCAGCAGTTTTCGACTAGCGGGGGCGAATGAGCAGTTCTTC. Protein: CASSFRLAGANEQFF.

The genes are TRBV6-6 and TRBJ2-7; 9 bases match TRBD1. The CDR3 has 13 amino acids. Germline CDR1 is MNHNY and CDR2 is SVGAGI (reference sequence). V was clipped by 6 bases and J by 5 bases; unmatched bases: 5. This CDR3 is CASRGQGPHEQYF. The DNA for the CDR3 is TGTGCCAGCAGGGGACAGGGTCCCCACGAGCAGTACTTC.

The chain combines TRBV25-1 with TRBJ2-1; 9 bases match TRBD2. Germline-derived CDR1 and CDR2 are MGHDK and SYGVNS. Trimming removed 0 bases from V and 7 bases from J; junction bases left unmatched: 10. The CDR3 loop spans 17 amino acids. Written as DNA, the CDR3 is TGTGCCAGCAGTGAATATGTGGGTAGGGCGGGAGGGAATGAGCAGTTCTTC. Its protein product is CASSEYVGRAGGNEQFF. The whole variable domain, remainder taken from reference TRBV25-1 and TRBJ2-1, is EADIYQTPRYLVIGTGKKITLECSQTMGHDKMYWYQQDPGMELHLIHYSYGVNSTEKGDLSSESTVSRIRTEHFPLTLESARPSHTSQYLCASSEYVGRAGGNEQFFGPGTRLTVL.

The rearrangement uses TRBV10-3 and TRBJ2-7, with 8 bases fitting TRBD1. The CDR3 has 17 residues. V shed 4 bases, J shed 2 bases, and the junction held 13 bases outside the gene matches. Looked up from germline, CDR1 is ENHRY and CDR2 is SYGVKD. For the CDR3, the DNA is TGTGCCATCAGTGGTTCCCATTCAGGGGGCAGCCCCTACGAGCAGTACTTC. This sequence encodes CAISGSHSGGSPYEQYF.

This clone was found once. V usage is TRBV10-3 and J usage is TRBJ2-3; 8 bases line up with TRBD1. Germline CDR1 and CDR2: ENHRY and SYGVKD. After removal of 10 bases from V and 3 bases from J, the junction contained 6 bases not matched to a gene. This CDR3 comprises 13 residues. The CDR3 region has the DNA TGTGCCACCCAGGACAGGGAAACAGATACGCAGTATTTT. It translates to CATQDRETDTQYF.

The chain recombines TRBV5-4 with TRBJ2-3; maybe TRBD2 (6 bases). The CDR3 covers 16 residues. The V and J ends lost 0 bases and 0 bases respectively, with 11 bases between them. The germline CDR1 and CDR2 sequences are SGHNT and YYREEE (reference sequence). CDR3 residues: CASSLAGGASTDTQYF. In DNA, the CDR3 is TGTGCCAGCAGCTTGGCGGGCGGGGCTAGCACAGATACGCAGTATTTT.

The chain is built from TRBV15 and TRBJ1-1; the D is unclear. The CDR3 is 13 residues long. CDR1 and CDR2 from the germline V gene are LNHNV and YYDKDF (reference sequence). Trimming left V 9 bases short and J 1 base short, with 12 bases between. The CDR3 DNA follows: TGTGCCACGAGCCCAGCAGGGAACACTGAAGCTTTCTTT. Amino acid sequence: CATSPAGNTEAFF.

This sequence joins TRBV2 and TRBJ2-1; 11 nucleotides agree with TRBD2. Trimming removed 5 bases from V and 8 bases from J; junction bases left unmatched: 8. Per germline, CDR1 SNHLY and CDR2 FYNNEI. The CDR3 is made up of 15 amino acids. CDR3: CASSPGLAAGDEQFF. The CDR3 nucleotides are TGTGCCAGCAGTCCGGGACTAGCGGCTGGGGATGAGCAGTTCTTC. The full variable domain, completed using reference TRBV2 and TRBJ2-1, is EPEVTQTPSHQVTQMGQEVILRCVPISNHLYFYWYRQILGQKVEFLVSFYNNEISEKSEIFDDQFSVERPDGSNFTLKIRSTKLEDSAMYFCASSPGLAAGDEQFFGPGTRLTVL.

This chain connects TRBV5-6 to TRBJ2-2; the D is unclear. This CDR3 comprises 16 residues. V lost 0 bases and J 0 bases, leaving 9 bases between the germline ends. Germline CDR1 reads SGHDT; CDR2 reads YYEEEE. The CDR3 reads CASSLAALTNTGELFF. In nucleotides, the CDR3 is TGTGCCAGCAGCTTGGCGGCGCTGACGAACACCGGGGAGCTGTTTTTT. Full variable domain (missing parts from reference TRBV5-6 and TRBJ2-2): DAGVTQSPTHLIKTRGQQVTLRCSPKSGHDTVSWYQQALGQGPQFIFQYYEEEERQRGNFPDRFSGHQFPNYSSELNVNALLLGDSALYLCASSLAALTNTGELFFGEGSRLTVL.

The V call is TRBV7-8, the J call TRBJ1-6, with D possibly being TRBD1 (5 bases). The CDR3 spans 16 residues. Germline V lookup: CDR1 SGHVS, CDR2 FQNEAQ. Trimming stripped 5 bases from V and 1 base from J, with 12 bases between. DNA for the CDR3: TGTGCCAGCAGCGAACAAGGGGTTTCCTATAATTCACCCCTCCACTTT. The encoded protein is CASSEQGVSYNSPLHF.

About this clone itself: Other DNA sequences in the sample encode the same CDR3. This chain links TRBV7-2 with TRBJ2-5; D is ambiguous. The V and J ends lost 5 bases and 4 bases respectively, with 8 bases between them. This CDR3 is built from 12 residues. Looked up from germline, CDR1 is SGHTA and CDR2 is FQGNSA. The CDR3 bases are TGTGCCAGCAGCCAGCGAGGAGAGACCCAGTACTTC. Translation gives CASSQRGETQYF.